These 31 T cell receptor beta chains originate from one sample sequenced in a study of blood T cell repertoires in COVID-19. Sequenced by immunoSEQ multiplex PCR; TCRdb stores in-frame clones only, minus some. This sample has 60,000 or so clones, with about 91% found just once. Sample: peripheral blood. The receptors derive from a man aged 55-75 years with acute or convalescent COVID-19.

CDR3 region: CASTLGQPYEQYF. The CDR3 DNA reads TGTGCCAGCACCCTAGGACAGCCCTACGAGCAGTACTTC. The chain links TRBV21-1 to TRBJ2-7; TRBD1 is the table's D call and was not checked against the DNA. TRBV21-1 is annotated as a pseudogene. The CDR3 sequence is 13 residues long.

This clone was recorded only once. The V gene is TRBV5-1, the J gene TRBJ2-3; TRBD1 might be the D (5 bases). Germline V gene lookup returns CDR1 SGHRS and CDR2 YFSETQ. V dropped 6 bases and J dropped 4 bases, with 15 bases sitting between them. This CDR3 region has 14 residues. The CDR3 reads CASKAAGRPDTQYF. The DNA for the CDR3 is TGCGCCAGCAAGGCGGCAGGGCGGCCAGATACGCAGTATTTT.

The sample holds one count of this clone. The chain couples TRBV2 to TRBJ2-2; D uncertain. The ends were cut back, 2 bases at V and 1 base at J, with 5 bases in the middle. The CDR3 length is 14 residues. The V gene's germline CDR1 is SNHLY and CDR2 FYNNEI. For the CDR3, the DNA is TGTGCCAGCAGTGAAACTATGAACACCGGGGAGCTGTTTTTT. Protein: CASSETMNTGELFF.

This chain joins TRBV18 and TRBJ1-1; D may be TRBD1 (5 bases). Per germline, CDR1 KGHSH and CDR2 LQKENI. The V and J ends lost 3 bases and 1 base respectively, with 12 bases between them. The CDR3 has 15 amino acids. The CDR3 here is CASSPRSDKNTEAFF. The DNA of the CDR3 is TGTGCCAGCTCACCGCGGTCGGACAAGAACACTGAAGCTTTCTTT. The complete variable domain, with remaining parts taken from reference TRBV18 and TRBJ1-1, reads NAGVMQNPRHLVRRRGQEARLRCSPMKGHSHVYWYRQLPEEGLKFMVYLQKENIIDESGMPKERFSAEFPKEGPSILRIQQVVRGDSAAYFCASSPRSDKNTEAFFGQGTRLTVV.

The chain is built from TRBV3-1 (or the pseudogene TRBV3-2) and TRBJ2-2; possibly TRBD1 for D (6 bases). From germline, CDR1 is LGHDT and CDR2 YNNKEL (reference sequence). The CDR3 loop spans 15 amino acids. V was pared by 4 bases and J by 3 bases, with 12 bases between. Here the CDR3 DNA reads TGTGCCAGCAGCCTCCGGACAGCTTACACCGGGGAGCTGTTTTTT. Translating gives CASSLRTAYTGELFF.

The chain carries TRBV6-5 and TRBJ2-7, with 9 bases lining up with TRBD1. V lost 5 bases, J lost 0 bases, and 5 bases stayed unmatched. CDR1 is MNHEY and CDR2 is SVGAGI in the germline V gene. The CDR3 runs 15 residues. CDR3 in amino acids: CASSPGTGLSYEQYF. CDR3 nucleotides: TGTGCCAGCAGTCCCGGGACAGGGCTCTCCTACGAGCAGTACTTC.

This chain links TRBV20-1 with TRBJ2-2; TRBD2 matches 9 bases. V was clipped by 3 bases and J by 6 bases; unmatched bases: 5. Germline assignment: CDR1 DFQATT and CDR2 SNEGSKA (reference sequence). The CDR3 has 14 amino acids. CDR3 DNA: TGCAGTGCTAGTGCGGGAGGGTTTCCCGGGGAGCTGTTTTTT. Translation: CSASAGGFPGELFF.

The CDR3 DNA follows: TGTGCCAGCAGGACCTTAGCGGGAGTGTGGAATGAGCAGTTCTTC. This codes for CASRTLAGVWNEQFF. The J gene is TRBJ2-1, the V gene TRBV4-2; 9 positions match TRBD2. This CDR3 is built from 15 residues. CDR1 is LGHNA, CDR2 YNFKEQ, per germline. V was clipped by 6 bases and J by 7 bases; unmatched bases: 10.

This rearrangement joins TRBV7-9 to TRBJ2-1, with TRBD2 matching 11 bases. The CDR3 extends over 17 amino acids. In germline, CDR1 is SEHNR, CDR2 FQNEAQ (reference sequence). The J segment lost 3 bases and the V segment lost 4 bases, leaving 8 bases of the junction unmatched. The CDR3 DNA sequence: TGTGCCAGCAGCTACGCACTAGCGGGAGAGGGCTACAATGAGCAGTTCTTC. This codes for CASSYALAGEGYNEQFF.

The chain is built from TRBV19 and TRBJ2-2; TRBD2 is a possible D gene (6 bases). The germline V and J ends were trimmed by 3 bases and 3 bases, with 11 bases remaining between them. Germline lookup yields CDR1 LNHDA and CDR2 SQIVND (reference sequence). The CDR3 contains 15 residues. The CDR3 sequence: CASSMWGEDTGELFF. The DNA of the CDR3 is TGTGCCAGTAGTATGTGGGGGGAAGACACCGGGGAGCTGTTTTTT.

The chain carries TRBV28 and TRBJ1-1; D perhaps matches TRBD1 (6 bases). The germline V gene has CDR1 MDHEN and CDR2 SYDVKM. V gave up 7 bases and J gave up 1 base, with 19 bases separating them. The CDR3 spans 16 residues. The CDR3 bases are TGTGCCAGCACCCTGGGGGGGGCGCTTAAGAACACTGAAGCTTTCTTT. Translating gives CASTLGGALKNTEAFF.

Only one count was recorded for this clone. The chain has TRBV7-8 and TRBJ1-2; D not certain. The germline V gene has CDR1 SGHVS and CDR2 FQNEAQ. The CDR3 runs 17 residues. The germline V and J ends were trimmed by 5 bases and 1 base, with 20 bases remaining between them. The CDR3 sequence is CASSPPSSVALNYGYTF. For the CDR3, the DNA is TGTGCCAGCAGCCCCCCGAGCTCGGTAGCCCTTAACTATGGCTACACCTTC. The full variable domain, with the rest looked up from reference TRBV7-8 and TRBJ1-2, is GAGVSQSPRYKVAKRGQDVALRCDPISGHVSLFWYQQALGQGPEFLTYFQNEAQLDKSGLPSDRFFAERPEGSVSTLKIQRTQQEDSAVYLCASSPPSSVALNYGYTFGSGTRLTVV.

The CDR3 sequence: CASSQPGTGGSGELFF. The CDR3 DNA reads as TGTGCCAGCAGCCAGCCCGGGACAGGGGGTTCCGGGGAGCTGTTTTTT. The chain carries TRBV4-2 and TRBJ2-2; 11 nucleotides agree with TRBD1. Germline-derived CDR1 and CDR2 are LGHNA and YNFKEQ. The CDR3 sequence is 16 residues long. J gave up 6 bases and V 3 bases, and 6 bases lay outside the gene matches.

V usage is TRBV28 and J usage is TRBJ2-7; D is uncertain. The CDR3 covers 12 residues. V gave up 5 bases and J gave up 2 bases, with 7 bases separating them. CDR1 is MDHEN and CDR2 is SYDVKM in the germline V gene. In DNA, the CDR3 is TGTGCCAGCAGTCCCTTAGCCTACGAGCAGTACTTC. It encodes CASSPLAYEQYF. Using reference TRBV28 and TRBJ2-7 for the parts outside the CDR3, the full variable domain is DVKVTQSSRYLVKRTGEKVFLECVQDMDHENMFWYRQDPGLGLRLIYFSYDVKMKEKGDIPEGYSVSREKKERFSLILESASTNQTSMYLCASSPLAYEQYFGPGTRLTVT.

DNA for the CDR3: TGCGCCAGCAGCTTGGGGTCAGGACATCAAGAGACCCAGTACTTC. Protein: CASSLGSGHQETQYF. The chain has TRBV5-1 and TRBJ2-5; weak D call: TRBD1 (5 bases). Germline CDR1 SGHRS, CDR2 YFSETQ. The V end was cut by 0 bases, the J end by 2 bases, with 11 bases between. The CDR3 is 15 residues long.

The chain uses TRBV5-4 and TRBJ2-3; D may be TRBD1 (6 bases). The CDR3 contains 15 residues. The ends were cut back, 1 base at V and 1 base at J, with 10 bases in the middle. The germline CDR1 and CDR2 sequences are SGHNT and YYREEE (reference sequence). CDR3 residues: CASSLIAGGTDTQYF. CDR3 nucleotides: TGTGCCAGCAGCTTGATAGCAGGGGGCACAGATACGCAGTATTTT.

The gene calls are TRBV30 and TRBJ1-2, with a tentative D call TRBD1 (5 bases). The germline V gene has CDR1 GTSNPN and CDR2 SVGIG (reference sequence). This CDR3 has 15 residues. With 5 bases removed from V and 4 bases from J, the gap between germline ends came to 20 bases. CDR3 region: CAWLTERGFGYGYTF. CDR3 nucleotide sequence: TGTGCCTGGCTGACGGAACGGGGGTTTGGCTATGGCTACACCTTC.

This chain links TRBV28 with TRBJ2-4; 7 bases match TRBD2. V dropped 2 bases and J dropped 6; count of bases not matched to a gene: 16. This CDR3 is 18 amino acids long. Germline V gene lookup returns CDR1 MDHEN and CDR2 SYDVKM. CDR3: CASSLRASGLGGGNIQYF. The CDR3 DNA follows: TGTGCCAGCAGTTTAAGAGCTAGCGGCCTTGGGGGGGGAAACATTCAGTACTTC.

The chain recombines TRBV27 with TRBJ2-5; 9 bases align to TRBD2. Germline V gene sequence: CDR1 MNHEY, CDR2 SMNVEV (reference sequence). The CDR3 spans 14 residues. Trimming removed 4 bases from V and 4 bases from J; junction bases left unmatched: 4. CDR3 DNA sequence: TGTGCCAGCAGTTCGGGACTAGCCCCAGAGACCCAGTACTTC. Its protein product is CASSSGLAPETQYF.

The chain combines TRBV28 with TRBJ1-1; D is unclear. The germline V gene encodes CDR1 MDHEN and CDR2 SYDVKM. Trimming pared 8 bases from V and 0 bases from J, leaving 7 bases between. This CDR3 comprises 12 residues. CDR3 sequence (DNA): TGTGCCAGCGGCCCCCTGAACACTGAAGCTTTCTTT. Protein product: CASGPLNTEAFF.

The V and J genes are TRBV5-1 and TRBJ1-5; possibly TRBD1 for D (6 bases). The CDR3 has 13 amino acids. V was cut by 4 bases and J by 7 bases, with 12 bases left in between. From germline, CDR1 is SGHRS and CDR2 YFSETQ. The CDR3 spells CASSPAGEQPQHF. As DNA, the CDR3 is TGCGCCAGCAGCCCGGCAGGGGAACAGCCCCAGCATTTT.

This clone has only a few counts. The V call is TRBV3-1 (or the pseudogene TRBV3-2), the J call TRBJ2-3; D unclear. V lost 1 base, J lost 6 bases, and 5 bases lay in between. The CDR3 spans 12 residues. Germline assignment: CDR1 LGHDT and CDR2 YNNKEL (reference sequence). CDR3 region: CASSQALDTQYF. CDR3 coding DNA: TGTGCCAGCAGCCAAGCACTGGATACGCAGTATTTT.

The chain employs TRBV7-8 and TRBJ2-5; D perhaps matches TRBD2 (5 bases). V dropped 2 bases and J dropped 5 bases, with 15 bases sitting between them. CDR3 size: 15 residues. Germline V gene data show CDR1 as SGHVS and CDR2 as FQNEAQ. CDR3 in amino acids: CASSLMAEVGETQYF. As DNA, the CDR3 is TGTGCCAGCAGCTTAATGGCGGAGGTGGGGGAGACCCAGTACTTC.

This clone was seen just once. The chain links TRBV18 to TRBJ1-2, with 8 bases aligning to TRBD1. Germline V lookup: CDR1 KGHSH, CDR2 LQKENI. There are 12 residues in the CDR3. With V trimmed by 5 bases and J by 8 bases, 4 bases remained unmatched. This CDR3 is CASSSRGRGYTF. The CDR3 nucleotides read TGTGCCAGCTCAAGCAGGGGGCGCGGCTACACCTTC.

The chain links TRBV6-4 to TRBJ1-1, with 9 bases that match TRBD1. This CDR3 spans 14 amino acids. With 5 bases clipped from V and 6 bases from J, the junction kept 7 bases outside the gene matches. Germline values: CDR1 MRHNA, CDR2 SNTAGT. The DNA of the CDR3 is TGTGCCAGCAGTACGGACAGGGGATCGGCTGAAGCTTTCTTT. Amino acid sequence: CASSTDRGSAEAFF.

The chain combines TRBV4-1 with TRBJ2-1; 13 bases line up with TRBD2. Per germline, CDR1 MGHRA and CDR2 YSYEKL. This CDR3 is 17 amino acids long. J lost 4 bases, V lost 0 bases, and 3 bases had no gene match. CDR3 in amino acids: CASSQDSTSGRYNEQFF. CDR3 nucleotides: TGCGCCAGCAGCCAAGATTCGACTAGCGGGAGGTACAATGAGCAGTTCTTC.

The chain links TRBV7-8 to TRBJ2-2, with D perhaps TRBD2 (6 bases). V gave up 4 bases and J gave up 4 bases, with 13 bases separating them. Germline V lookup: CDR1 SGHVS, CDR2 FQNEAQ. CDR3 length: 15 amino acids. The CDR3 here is CASSSPGGGTGELFF. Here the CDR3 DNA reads TGTGCCAGCAGCTCCCCCGGGGGAGGCACCGGGGAGCTGTTTTTT.

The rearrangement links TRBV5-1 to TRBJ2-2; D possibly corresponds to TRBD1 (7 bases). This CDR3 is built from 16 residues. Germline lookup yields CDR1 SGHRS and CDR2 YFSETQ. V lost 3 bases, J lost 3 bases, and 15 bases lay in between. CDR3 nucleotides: TGCGCCAGCAGCTCCCCCAGGAGGGGGCACACCGGGGAGCTGTTTTTT. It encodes CASSSPRRGHTGELFF.

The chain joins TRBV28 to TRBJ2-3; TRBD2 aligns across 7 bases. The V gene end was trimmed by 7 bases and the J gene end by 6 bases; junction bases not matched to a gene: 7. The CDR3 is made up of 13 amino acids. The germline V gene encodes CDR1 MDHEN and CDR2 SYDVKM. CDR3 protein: CASNREALDTQYF. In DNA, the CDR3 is TGTGCCAGCAATCGGGAGGCATTGGATACGCAGTATTTT.

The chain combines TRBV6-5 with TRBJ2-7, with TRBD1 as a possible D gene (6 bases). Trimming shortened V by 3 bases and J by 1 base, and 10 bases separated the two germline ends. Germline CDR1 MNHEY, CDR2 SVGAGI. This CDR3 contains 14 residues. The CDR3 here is CASSYGRGSYEQYF. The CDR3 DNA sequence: TGTGCCAGCAGTTATGGCAGGGGATCCTACGAGCAGTACTTC.

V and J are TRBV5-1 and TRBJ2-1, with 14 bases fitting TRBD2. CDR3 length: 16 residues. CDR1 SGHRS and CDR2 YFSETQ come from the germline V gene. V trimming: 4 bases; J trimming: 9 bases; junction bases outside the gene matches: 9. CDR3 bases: TGCGCCAGCAGCATAGCCGGGACTAGCGGGAGCCTTGAGCAGTTCTTC. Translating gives CASSIAGTSGSLEQFF. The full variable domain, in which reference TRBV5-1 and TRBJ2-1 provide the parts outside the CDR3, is KAGVTQTPRYLIKTRGQQVTLSCSPISGHRSVSWYQQTPGQGLQFLFEYFSETQRNKGNFPGRFSGRQFSNSRSEMNVSTLELGDSALYLCASSIAGTSGSLEQFFGPGTRLTVL.